A single sample is the source of the 16 T cell receptor beta chains below, sequenced in a study of blood T cell repertoires in COVID-19. The protocol was immunoSEQ multiplex PCR, while the TCRdb copy is restricted to in-frame clones and leaves out a portion. Here the sample spans about 99,000 clones, 65% to 90% being singletons. The sequenced material came from peripheral blood. Every receptor here comes from a man aged 55 to 70 with acute or convalescent COVID-19.

This clone was picked up one time. This sequence joins TRBV9 and TRBJ2-2; 7 positions match TRBD2. The CDR3 has 17 amino acids. Unmatched junction bases numbered 10, after V lost 0 bases and J lost 5 bases. From germline, CDR1 is SGDLS and CDR2 YYNGEE. CDR3 sequence: CASSVATSGGGTGELFF. The CDR3 bases are TGTGCCAGCAGCGTAGCTACGTCGGGAGGCGGAACCGGGGAGCTGTTTTTT.

The DNA of the CDR3 is TGTGCCAGCAGGCCGACTTCTGGGGCCAACGTCCTGACTTTC. Its protein is CASRPTSGANVLTF. The V gene is TRBV3-1 (or the pseudogene TRBV3-2), the J gene TRBJ2-6; no definite D call. V was shortened by 6 bases and J by 1 base, with 7 bases between the two germline ends. Germline CDR1 reads LGHDT; CDR2 reads YNNKEL (reference sequence). This CDR3 is built from 14 residues.

The chain carries TRBV12-3 or TRBV12-4 and TRBJ1-2; tentatively, D is TRBD1 (5 bases). V lost 3 bases and J 8 bases, leaving 13 bases between the germline ends. The CDR3 sequence is 13 residues long. The chain's CDR3 is CASSFSQGRGYTF. CDR3 nucleotides: TGTGCCAGCAGTTTCAGTCAGGGCCGCGGCTACACCTTC.

In its sample, this clone was seen once. The chain uses TRBV30 and TRBJ1-4; TRBD1 might be the D (5 bases). This CDR3 has 13 residues. Trimming shortened V by 0 bases and J by 3 bases, and 5 bases separated the two germline ends. Germline CDR1 GTSNPN, CDR2 SVGIG (reference sequence). The CDR3 reads CAWSVQANEKLFF. In DNA, the CDR3 is TGTGCCTGGAGTGTACAGGCTAATGAAAAACTGTTTTTT. The full variable domain, its missing parts supplied by reference TRBV30 and TRBJ1-4, is SQTIHQWPATLVQPVGSPLSLECTVEGTSNPNLYWYRQAAGRGLQLLFYSVGIGQISSEVPQNLSASRPQDRQFILSSKKLLLSDSGFYLCAWSVQANEKLFFGSGTQLSVL.

The genes are TRBV6-1 and TRBJ2-3, with D possibly being TRBD1 (5 bases). Trimming pared 1 base from V and 14 bases from J, leaving 19 bases between. Per the germline V gene, CDR1 is MNHNS and CDR2 is SASEGT. This CDR3 has 14 amino acids. CDR3 in amino acids: CASSEGFGQGETYF. The DNA of the CDR3 is TGTGCCAGCAGTGAAGGCTTCGGCCAAGGGGAAACGTATTTT.

The gene calls are TRBV28 and TRBJ1-6, with D uncertain. V gave up 4 bases and J gave up 14 bases, with 12 bases separating them. This CDR3 contains 12 residues. Germline CDR1 MDHEN, CDR2 SYDVKM. The CDR3 spells CASSSGLQTLHF. DNA for the CDR3: TGTGCCAGCAGTTCCGGACTTCAAACCCTCCACTTT. Filled out from reference TRBV28 and TRBJ1-6, the complete variable domain reads DVKVTQSSRYLVKRTGEKVFLECVQDMDHENMFWYRQDPGLGLRLIYFSYDVKMKEKGDIPEGYSVSREKKERFSLILESASTNQTSMYLCASSSGLQTLHFGNGTRLTVT.

V and J are TRBV3-1 (or the pseudogene TRBV3-2) and TRBJ2-1; 8 bases match TRBD2. With 1 base clipped from V and 9 bases from J, the junction kept 8 bases outside the gene matches. Germline CDR1 LGHDT, CDR2 YNNKEL (reference sequence). The CDR3 consists of 15 residues. In nucleotides, the CDR3 is TGTGCCAGCAGCCAAGTTGCGGGAGGTAGTTCTGAGCAGTTCTTC. It specifies CASSQVAGGSSEQFF.

The chain recombines TRBV7-2 with TRBJ1-1; D gene unclear. V shed 4 bases and J shed 3 bases, with 18 bases lying between them. The CDR3 length is 16 residues. The V gene's germline CDR1 is SGHTA and CDR2 FQGNSA. In nucleotides, the CDR3 is TGTGCCAGCAGCTGGCGGGCTCTTTCAAGGGACACTGAAGCTTTCTTT. This translates into CASSWRALSRDTEAFF.

The genes are TRBV18 and TRBJ2-5, with a weak D call TRBD2 (6 bases). V was trimmed by 6 bases and J by 2 bases, leaving 16 bases between them. Germline-derived CDR1 and CDR2 are KGHSH and LQKENI. The CDR3 consists of 15 residues. The CDR3 region has the DNA TGTGCCAGCTCGCTAGACCGGAGGGCGCAAGAGACCCAGTACTTC. It translates to CASSLDRRAQETQYF.

This clone appeared a few times. This sequence joins TRBV15 and TRBJ2-4; D perhaps matches TRBD1 (6 bases). Trimming left V 5 bases short and J 0 bases short, with 17 bases between. Germline assignment: CDR1 LNHNV and CDR2 YYDKDF (reference sequence). This CDR3 is 17 amino acids long. The CDR3 loop is CATSAFRDIRAKNIQYF. CDR3 coding DNA: TGTGCCACCAGCGCCTTCCGGGACATCAGAGCCAAAAACATTCAGTACTTC.

The V and J genes are TRBV6-2 or TRBV6-3 and TRBJ2-7; TRBD2 agrees at 8 bases. The CDR3 runs 15 residues. J was trimmed by 2 bases and V by 2 bases; bases with no gene match: 5. Germline V gene sequence: CDR1 MNHEY, CDR2 SVGEGT. CDR3 loop: CASSYPAGGTYEQYF. CDR3 sequence (DNA): TGTGCCAGCAGTTACCCCGCGGGAGGTACCTACGAGCAGTACTTC.

The count of this clone is one. The V and J genes are TRBV3-1 (or the pseudogene TRBV3-2) and TRBJ2-7; tentative D call: TRBD1 (5 bases). Germline V gives CDR1 LGHDT, CDR2 YNNKEL (reference sequence). There are 13 residues in the CDR3. V gave up 0 bases and J gave up 9 bases, with 12 bases separating them. In DNA, the CDR3 is TGTGCCAGCAGCCAAGAGACCCGTACAGGGCAGTACTTC. Translation: CASSQETRTGQYF.

This rearrangement joins TRBV4-1 to TRBJ1-4; a weak D match, TRBD1 (6 bases). The CDR3 covers 16 residues. Deletions cut 0 bases from V and 7 bases from J, with 15 bases between. Germline CDR1 MGHRA, CDR2 YSYEKL. CDR3 nucleotide sequence: TGCGCCAGCAGCCAAGATTTCGCTAGACAGGTTGAAAAACTGTTTTTT. Its translation is CASSQDFARQVEKLFF.

The chain joins TRBV11-3 to TRBJ2-1, with TRBD2 as a possible D gene (6 bases). Germline V gives CDR1 SGHNT, CDR2 YENEEA. Trimming stripped 2 bases from V and 9 bases from J, with 11 bases between. This CDR3 has 13 amino acids. DNA of the CDR3: TGTGCCAGCAGCTTACGGGAGAGGGGTGAGCAGTTCTTC. Its translation: CASSLRERGEQFF. Based on the CDR3 plus reference TRBV11-3 and TRBJ2-1, the full variable domain is EAGVVQSPRYKIIEKKQPVAFWCNPISGHNTLYWYLQNLGQGPELLIRYENEEAVDDSQLPKDRFSAERLKGVDSTLKIQPAELGDSAVYLCASSLRERGEQFFGPGTRLTVL.

This chain connects TRBV18 to TRBJ1-4; D is possibly TRBD1 (5 bases). Germline-derived CDR1 and CDR2 are KGHSH and LQKENI. The CDR3 extends over 17 amino acids. V lost 3 bases and J 4 bases, leaving 18 bases between the germline ends. CDR3 DNA: TGTGCCAGCTCACCTACCTCGGGTGGGGCGCATAATGAAAAACTGTTTTTT. It specifies CASSPTSGGAHNEKLFF.

The chain links TRBV25-1 to TRBJ1-2; D perhaps matches TRBD1 (5 bases). The germline gives CDR1 MGHDK, CDR2 SYGVNS. Trimming removed 6 bases at V and 1 base at J, with 9 bases between. The CDR3 sequence is 13 residues long. The CDR3 DNA reads TGTGCCAGCAGGCCGGGGGATAACTATGGCTACACCTTC. Translation: CASRPGDNYGYTF.